The entry that follows covers one TCR beta chain sequence. Vbeta (60) and Jbeta (13) primers were used in the PCR. Only in-frame clones appear in the TCRdb table, and some are missing; sequencing was by immunoSEQ multiplex PCR. The sample carries 20,000 to 25,000 clones, 70% to 80% recorded once. The data were taken from a study of cytomegalovirus exposure and HLA in healthy donors. Trimming removed 3 bases from V and 8 bases from J; junction bases left unmatched: 9. The CDR3 runs to 15 residues. The chain uses TRBV6-7 and TRBJ1-5; 8 bases line up with TRBD1. TRBV6-7 is an ORF for which the function is uncertain. The sequence came from a man aged 55-75 years in good health and CMV-seronegative. Sequencing used PBMCs. The CDR3 is CASSYLLRGREPQHF. DNA of the CDR3: TGTGCCAGCAGTTATCTGCTCAGGGGGCGGGAGCCCCAGCATTTT.